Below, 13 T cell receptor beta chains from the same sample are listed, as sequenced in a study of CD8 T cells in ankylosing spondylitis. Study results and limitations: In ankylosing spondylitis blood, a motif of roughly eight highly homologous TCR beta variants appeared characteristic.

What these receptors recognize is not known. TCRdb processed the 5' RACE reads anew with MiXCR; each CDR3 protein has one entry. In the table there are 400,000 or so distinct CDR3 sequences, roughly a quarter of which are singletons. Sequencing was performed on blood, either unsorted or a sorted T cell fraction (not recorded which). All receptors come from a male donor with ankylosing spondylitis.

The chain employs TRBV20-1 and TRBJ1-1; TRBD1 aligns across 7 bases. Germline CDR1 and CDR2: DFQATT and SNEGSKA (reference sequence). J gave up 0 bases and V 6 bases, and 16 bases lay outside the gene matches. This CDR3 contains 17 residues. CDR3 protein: CSACRNDRESLNTEAFF. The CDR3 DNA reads TGCAGTGCCTGCCGTAATGACAGGGAGAGCTTGAACACTGAAGCTTTCTTT.

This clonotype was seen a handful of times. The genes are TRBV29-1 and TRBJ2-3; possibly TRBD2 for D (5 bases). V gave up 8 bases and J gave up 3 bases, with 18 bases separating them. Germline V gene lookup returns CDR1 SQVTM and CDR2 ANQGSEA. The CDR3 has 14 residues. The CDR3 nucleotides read TGCAGCTCCCGGGGTGAGCTTCTTACAGATACGCAGTATTTT. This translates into CSSRGELLTDTQYF.

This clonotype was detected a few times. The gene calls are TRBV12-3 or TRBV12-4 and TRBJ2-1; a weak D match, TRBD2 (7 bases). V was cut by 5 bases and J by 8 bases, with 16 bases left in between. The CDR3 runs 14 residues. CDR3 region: CASSPRPGGDEQFF. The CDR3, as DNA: TGTGCCAGCAGTCCCCGTCCGGGGGGCGATGAGCAGTTCTTC.

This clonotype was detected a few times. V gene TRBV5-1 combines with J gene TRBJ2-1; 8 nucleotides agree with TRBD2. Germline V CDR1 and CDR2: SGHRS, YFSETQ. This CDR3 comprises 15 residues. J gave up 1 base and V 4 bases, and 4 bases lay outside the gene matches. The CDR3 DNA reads TGCGCCAGCAGCGAAGAGCGGGAGTCCTACAATGAGCAGTTCTTC. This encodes CASSEERESYNEQFF. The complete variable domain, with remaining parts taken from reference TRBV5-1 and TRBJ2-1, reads KAGVTQTPRYLIKTRGQQVTLSCSPISGHRSVSWYQQTPGQGLQFLFEYFSETQRNKGNFPGRFSGRQFSNSRSEMNVSTLELGDSALYLCASSEERESYNEQFFGPGTRLTVL.

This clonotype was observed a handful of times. As DNA, the CDR3 is TGTGCCAGCAGCTTAGGAGACTATCGCACAGATACGCAGTATTTT. Amino acid sequence: CASSLGDYRTDTQYF. The chain employs TRBV7-2 and TRBJ2-3, with D possibly being TRBD2 (5 bases). Germline V gives CDR1 SGHTA, CDR2 FQGNSA. V was clipped by 1 base and J by 1 base, with 9 bases between them. The CDR3 length is 15 residues.

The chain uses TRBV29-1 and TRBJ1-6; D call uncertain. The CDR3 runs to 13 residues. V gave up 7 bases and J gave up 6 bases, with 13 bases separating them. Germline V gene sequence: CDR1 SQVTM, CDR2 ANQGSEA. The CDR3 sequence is CSASTGGNSPLHF. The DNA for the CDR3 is TGCAGCGCTAGTACGGGTGGTAATTCACCCCTCCACTTT.

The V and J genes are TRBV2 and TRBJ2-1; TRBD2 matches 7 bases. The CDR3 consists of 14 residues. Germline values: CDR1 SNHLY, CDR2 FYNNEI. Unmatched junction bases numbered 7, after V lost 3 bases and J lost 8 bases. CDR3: CASSEYGGSYEQFF. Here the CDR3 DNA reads TGTGCCAGCAGTGAGTATGGCGGGAGCTATGAGCAGTTCTTC.

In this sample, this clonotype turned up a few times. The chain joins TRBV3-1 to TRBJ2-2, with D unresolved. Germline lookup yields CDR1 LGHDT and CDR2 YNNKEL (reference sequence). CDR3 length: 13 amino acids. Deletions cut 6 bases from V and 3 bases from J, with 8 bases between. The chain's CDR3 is CASRAEYTGELFF. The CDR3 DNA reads TGTGCCAGCAGGGCCGAGTACACCGGGGAGCTGTTTTTT.

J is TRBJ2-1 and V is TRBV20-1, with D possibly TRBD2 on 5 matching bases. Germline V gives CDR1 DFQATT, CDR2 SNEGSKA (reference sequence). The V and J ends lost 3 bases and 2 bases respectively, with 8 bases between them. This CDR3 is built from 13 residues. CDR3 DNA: TGCAGTGCTAGTAGGGAGACCTACAATGAGCAGTTCTTC. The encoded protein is CSASRETYNEQFF.

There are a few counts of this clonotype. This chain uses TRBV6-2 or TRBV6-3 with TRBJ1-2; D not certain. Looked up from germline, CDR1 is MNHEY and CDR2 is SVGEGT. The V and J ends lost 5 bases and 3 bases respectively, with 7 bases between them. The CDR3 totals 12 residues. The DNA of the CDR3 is TGTGCCAGCAGTGGCGATGACTATGGCTACACCTTC. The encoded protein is CASSGDDYGYTF.

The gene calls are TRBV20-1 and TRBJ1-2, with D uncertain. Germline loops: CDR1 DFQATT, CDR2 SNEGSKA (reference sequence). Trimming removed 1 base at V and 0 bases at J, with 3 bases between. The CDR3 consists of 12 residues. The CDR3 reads CSARAANYGYTF. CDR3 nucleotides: TGCAGTGCTAGAGCAGCTAACTATGGCTACACCTTC.

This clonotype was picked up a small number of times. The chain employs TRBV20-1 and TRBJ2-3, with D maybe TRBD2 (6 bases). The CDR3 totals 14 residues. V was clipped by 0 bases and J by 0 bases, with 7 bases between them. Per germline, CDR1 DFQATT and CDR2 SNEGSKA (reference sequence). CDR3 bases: TGCAGTGCTAGAGATGGGGGGAGCACAGATACGCAGTATTTT. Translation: CSARDGGSTDTQYF.

Written as DNA, the CDR3 is TGTGCCAGTAGTCCCCAGCCGGGACAGAACACTGAAGCTTTCTTT. It codes for CASSPQPGQNTEAFF. This chain joins TRBV19 and TRBJ1-1; TRBD1 is a possible D gene (6 bases). The CDR3 is 15 amino acids. V was cut by 5 bases and J by 1 base, with 14 bases left in between. In germline, CDR1 is LNHDA, CDR2 SQIVND (reference sequence).